Described below is a single TCR beta chain sequence and its context. Its specificity is unknown. The data were taken from a study of shared clonotypes between healthy human individuals. Findings and caveats of the study: With few donors, the genetic and exposure-history diversity represented was limited. Only blood was sampled, and tissue TCR repertoires likely differ from blood ones.

The CDR3 contains 15 residues. Germline V gene data show CDR1 as LGHNA and CDR2 as YSLEER. With 0 bases removed from V and 11 bases from J, the gap between germline ends came to 19 bases. CD45RO-negative, CCR7-selected cells formed the naive CD8 fraction, which excluded terminally differentiated effector memory CD45RA+ cells. Every donor was a Caucasian adult from Nashville, Tennessee. The assay was immunoSEQ multiplex PCR, and TCRdb's table has in-frame clones only and misses some. Among approximately 2,000,000 clones listed, about 94% were seen once. The V gene is TRBV4-3, the J gene TRBJ1-1; TRBD1 is a possible D gene (5 bases). The TCR comes from a man aged 18 to 30 in good health. Some clones in this sample may be carry-over from other donors' samples. Input material: naive CD8+ T cells from PBMCs. The CDR3 sequence is CASSQDYRLGLVAFF. DNA for the CDR3: TGCGCCAGCAGCCAAGACTACCGCTTGGGGCTTGTCGCTTTCTTT.